The clone carrying this TCR beta chain was detected many times. This sample stems from a study of human T cells and chemical hapten exposure. Library construction involved attaching unique molecular identifiers to individual cDNA molecules, which allowed quantitative, reproducible TCR counting. Each CDR3 protein is one row after TCRdb ran MiXCR on the 5' RACE reads. The table includes about 140,000 distinct CDR3 sequences, 3.5% to 5% detected once. Extraction yielded total RNA from whole blood (unfractionated). V shed 10 bases and J shed 5 bases, with 18 bases lying between them. In germline, CDR1 is MNHNY, CDR2 SVGAGI (reference sequence). The CDR3 has 13 amino acids.

This sequence was found in a female donor in good health. V is TRBV6-6 and J is TRBJ2-7; perhaps D is TRBD1 or TRBD2 (7 bases each). In DNA, the CDR3 is TGTGCCACCCAACGGGGAGGGGGCAACGAGCAGTACTTC. Residues: CATQRGGGNEQYF.